These 26 T cell receptor beta chains were all obtained from the same sample, sequenced in a study of T cell responses to AZD1222 COVID-19 vaccine. Profiled with immunoSEQ multiplex PCR; TCRdb holds only in-frame clones, not every one. The repertoire holds some 150,000 clones, roughly 86% seen once, with 5.1% in the top ten. Material: peripheral blood, obtained 28 days after the second AZD1222 dose. These receptors were obtained from an adult who received the AZD1222 COVID-19 vaccine.

To note about this clone: At one of its ends the junction is not consistent with the germline gene, which may arise from a read error. This chain links TRBV6-1 with TRBJ2-5; D call uncertain. CDR1 MNHNS and CDR2 SASEGT come from the germline V gene. The CDR3 loop spans 14 amino acids. For the CDR3, the DNA is TGTGCCAGCAGCGAAGGTCGGTGGTGGGAGACCCAGTACTTC. This encodes CASSEGRWWETQYF.

The chain links TRBV7-9 to TRBJ1-6; D is unclear. This CDR3 is 13 amino acids long. Trimming took 0 bases from V and 7 from J, leaving 4 bases between them. The germline gives CDR1 SEHNR, CDR2 FQNEAQ (reference sequence). CDR3 sequence reads: CASSLAHNSPLHF. CDR3 in DNA: TGTGCCAGCAGCTTAGCCCACAATTCACCCCTCCACTTT.

This clone appeared a single time. This chain uses TRBV4-2 with TRBJ1-6, with D tentatively TRBD1 (5 bases). This CDR3 has 15 residues. The germline V and J ends were trimmed by 1 base and 5 bases, with 9 bases remaining between them. Germline CDR1 LGHNA, CDR2 YNFKEQ. Here the CDR3 reads CASSQGQGHNSPLHF. The CDR3 DNA reads TGTGCCAGCAGCCAAGGTCAGGGCCATAATTCACCCCTCCACTTT.

The gene calls are TRBV6-5 and TRBJ1-2; D unclear. From germline, CDR1 is MNHEY and CDR2 SVGAGI. Trimming removed 5 bases at V and 7 bases at J, with 14 bases between. The CDR3 has 13 residues. In DNA form, the CDR3 reads TGTGCCAGCAGTCCCGACACCACTCGTGGCTACACCTTC. Amino acid sequence: CASSPDTTRGYTF.

This rearrangement joins TRBV7-9 to TRBJ1-1; D perhaps matches TRBD1 (6 bases). From germline, CDR1 is SEHNR and CDR2 FQNEAQ (reference sequence). The CDR3 sequence is 14 residues long. Trimming stripped 5 bases from V and 4 bases from J, with 14 bases between. The CDR3 DNA reads as TGTGCCAGCAGCCTACAGGGTACTAGCACTGAAGCTTTCTTT. Amino acid sequence: CASSLQGTSTEAFF.

This chain uses TRBV7-2 with TRBJ2-7; D might be TRBD1 or TRBD2, each matching 5 bases. CDR1 and CDR2 (germline): SGHTA, FQGNSA. V was clipped by 2 bases and J by 7 bases, with 15 bases between them. The CDR3 sequence is 14 residues long. The CDR3 DNA reads TGTGCCAGCAGCTTATTGAGGGCAGGGCAAGAGCAGTACTTC. This gives the protein CASSLLRAGQEQYF.

This clone has more than one count but fewer than ten. J is TRBJ1-1 and V is TRBV3-1 (or the pseudogene TRBV3-2); D is perhaps TRBD1 (5 bases). The CDR3 runs to 14 residues. V dropped 6 bases and J dropped 1 base, with 12 bases sitting between them. Germline V gene sequence: CDR1 LGHDT, CDR2 YNNKEL (reference sequence). The CDR3 protein is CASRGPGENTEAFF. The CDR3 bases are TGTGCCAGCAGGGGGCCGGGAGAGAACACTGAAGCTTTCTTT.

The V gene is TRBV7-2, the J gene TRBJ1-1, with TRBD1 matching 8 bases. Per germline, CDR1 SGHTA and CDR2 FQGNSA. Losses at the gene ends were 7 bases for V and 4 bases for J; bases not matched to a gene: 11. This CDR3 is 15 amino acids long. The CDR3 nucleotides read TGTGCCAGCACTCGCTCAGGGGGCGCGAGCACTGAAGCTTTCTTT. As protein: CASTRSGGASTEAFF. Full variable domain (missing parts from reference TRBV7-2 and TRBJ1-1): GAGVSQSPSNKVTEKGKDVELRCDPISGHTALYWYRQSLGQGLEFLIYFQGNSAPDKSGLPSDRFSAERTGGSVSTLTIQRTQQEDSAVYLCASTRSGGASTEAFFGQGTRLTVV.

The rearrangement uses TRBV18 and TRBJ1-5; D remains unclear. The CDR3 contains 14 residues. V was pared by 3 bases and J by 0 bases, with 6 bases between. Germline V lookup: CDR1 KGHSH, CDR2 LQKENI. Here the CDR3 reads CASSPQISNQPQHF. Written as DNA, the CDR3 is TGTGCCAGCTCACCCCAGATTAGCAATCAGCCCCAGCATTTT.

The chain has TRBV4-1 and TRBJ1-4, with 7 bases lining up with TRBD1. This CDR3 region has 15 residues. Germline CDR1 and CDR2: MGHRA and YSYEKL. After removal of 5 bases from V and 0 bases from J, the junction contained 3 bases not matched to a gene. CDR3 protein: CASSVTGATNEKLFF. CDR3 in DNA: TGCGCCAGCAGCGTAACAGGGGCAACTAATGAAAAACTGTTTTTT.

V is TRBV15 and J is TRBJ2-3; 10 nucleotides line up with TRBD2. Germline loops: CDR1 LNHNV, CDR2 YYDKDF (reference sequence). Trimming removed 5 bases from V and 2 bases from J; junction bases left unmatched: 4. This CDR3 has 15 amino acids. As DNA, the CDR3 is TGTGCCACCAGCTATGGGACTAGCGACACAGATACGCAGTATTTT. Encoded protein: CATSYGTSDTDTQYF. Variable domain in full (rest from reference TRBV15 and TRBJ2-3): DAMVIQNPRYQVTQFGKPVTLSCSQTLNHNVMYWYQQKSSQAPKLLFHYYDKDFNNEADTPDNFQSRRPNTSFCFLDIRSPGLGDTAMYLCATSYGTSDTDTQYFGPGTRLTVL.

The chain joins TRBV28 to TRBJ1-4; D may be TRBD1 (6 bases). Trimming cost V 6 bases and J 7 bases, with 15 bases left between them. The CDR3 extends over 14 amino acids. CDR1 and CDR2 (germline): MDHEN, SYDVKM. The CDR3 is CASSSGALSEKLFF. CDR3 bases: TGTGCCAGCAGCTCAGGGGCACTAAGTGAAAAACTGTTTTTT.

This chain joins TRBV2 and TRBJ2-5, with D hard to call. The CDR3 sequence is 11 residues long. Germline-derived CDR1 and CDR2 are SNHLY and FYNNEI. V lost 6 bases and J 5 bases, leaving 7 bases between the germline ends. CDR3 protein: CASRPMETQYF. CDR3 nucleotide sequence: TGTGCCAGCAGACCCATGGAGACCCAGTACTTC.

This clone was counted only a few times. CDR3 sequence: CASGLTGSEAFF. DNA for the CDR3: TGCGCCAGCGGCCTCACAGGTTCTGAAGCTTTCTTT. V and J are TRBV5-1 and TRBJ1-1, with D perhaps TRBD1 (5 bases). V was pared by 7 bases and J by 6 bases, with 13 bases between. This CDR3 region has 12 residues. Germline CDR1 is SGHRS and CDR2 is YFSETQ.

The gene calls are TRBV4-2 and TRBJ2-3; TRBD2 aligns across 7 bases. The CDR3 runs 16 residues. Germline values: CDR1 LGHNA, CDR2 YNFKEQ. V shed 4 bases and J 2 bases; nucleotides not matched to a gene: 9. In DNA form, the CDR3 reads TGTGCCAGCAGCCTGCTCAGGACTAGAGACACAGATACGCAGTATTTT. Its translation: CASSLLRTRDTDTQYF.

V gene TRBV5-1 combines with J gene TRBJ2-1, with D maybe TRBD1 (5 bases). The length of the CDR3 is 15 residues. Trimming took 0 bases from V and 8 from J, leaving 15 bases between them. The V gene's germline CDR1 is SGHRS and CDR2 YFSETQ. The CDR3 protein is CASSLAGGAGYEQFF. DNA of the CDR3: TGCGCCAGCAGCTTGGCCGGTGGGGCCGGTTATGAGCAGTTCTTC.

The chain joins TRBV6-6 to TRBJ2-7, with a possible D match to TRBD2 (5 bases). Germline CDR1 reads MNHNY; CDR2 reads SVGAGI (reference sequence). This CDR3 is built from 14 residues. Between the trimmed V and J ends, which lost 4 bases and 7 bases, there was a span of 17 bases. Here the CDR3 DNA reads TGTGCCAGCAGTTCCTCCGAGGGTTTATGGGAGCAGTACTTC. It is translated as CASSSSEGLWEQYF.

V gene TRBV28 combines with J gene TRBJ1-3, with unresolved D. Trimming left V 4 bases short and J 0 bases short, with 13 bases between. CDR3 size: 16 residues. The germline CDR1 and CDR2 sequences are MDHEN and SYDVKM. The CDR3 here is CASSSGSPGSGNTIYF. Written as DNA, the CDR3 is TGTGCCAGCAGTTCCGGAAGTCCGGGCTCTGGAAACACCATATATTTT.

This clone appeared a single time. V gene TRBV14 combines with J gene TRBJ1-2, with D unresolved. CDR3 length: 14 amino acids. The V gene lost 1 base and the J gene lost 8 bases, with 14 bases spanning the gap. Germline CDR1 is SGHDN and CDR2 is FVKESK. The CDR3 nucleotides read TGTGCCAGCAGCCAAGGGCGGTGGGCTTCCGGCTACACCTTC. Protein product: CASSQGRWASGYTF.

The genes are TRBV27 and TRBJ1-3, with TRBD1 as a possible D gene (5 bases). V was pared by 4 bases and J by 4 bases, with 14 bases between. CDR3 length: 15 amino acids. Per germline, CDR1 MNHEY and CDR2 SMNVEV (reference sequence). CDR3 sequence (DNA): TGTGCCAGCAGTTCTCGCCGGGGGTTGGGAAACACCATATATTTT. Amino acid sequence: CASSSRRGLGNTIYF.

The chain joins TRBV4-1 to TRBJ1-5; perhaps TRBD1 as D (6 bases). The V gene lost 8 bases and the J gene lost 0 bases, with 20 bases spanning the gap. Germline V gene sequence: CDR1 MGHRA, CDR2 YSYEKL. The length of the CDR3 is 17 residues. DNA of the CDR3: TGCGCCAGCTCCCTCCGAGGGGGGGCTGATAGCAATCAGCCCCAGCATTTT. Its protein product is CASSLRGGADSNQPQHF.

The rearrangement links TRBV28 to TRBJ1-1, with TRBD1 identical over 7 bases. The CDR3 runs to 16 residues. CDR1 and CDR2 (germline): MDHEN, SYDVKM. With 7 bases clipped from V and 3 bases from J, the junction kept 14 bases outside the gene matches. As DNA, the CDR3 is TGTGCCAGCACCACTGACGGGAGGGGGCTACACACTGAAGCTTTCTTT. Translated: CASTTDGRGLHTEAFF. The full variable domain, in which reference TRBV28 and TRBJ1-1 provide the parts outside the CDR3, is DVKVTQSSRYLVKRTGEKVFLECVQDMDHENMFWYRQDPGLGLRLIYFSYDVKMKEKGDIPEGYSVSREKKERFSLILESASTNQTSMYLCASTTDGRGLHTEAFFGQGTRLTVV.

The genes are TRBV5-6 and TRBJ2-3; 8 nucleotides align to TRBD2. Germline V gene sequence: CDR1 SGHDT, CDR2 YYEEEE. The CDR3 runs to 15 residues. The V segment lost 3 bases and the J segment 4 bases; nucleotides outside the gene matches: 7. This CDR3 reads CASSYPGGAPDTQYF. DNA of the CDR3: TGTGCCAGCAGCTACCCCGGGGGGGCACCAGATACGCAGTATTTT.

This sequence joins TRBV28 and TRBJ1-3; D not resolved. V was pared by 4 bases and J by 3 bases, with 13 bases between. Germline values: CDR1 MDHEN, CDR2 SYDVKM. The CDR3 is made up of 15 amino acids. The CDR3 sequence: CASSWRSGIGNTIYF. CDR3 DNA: TGTGCCAGCAGTTGGCGCAGTGGAATTGGAAACACCATATATTTT.

A word on this clone: Other DNA sequences in this specimen translate into the identical CDR3. The V and J genes are TRBV5-4 and TRBJ2-1; D is unresolved. Germline V gives CDR1 SGHNT, CDR2 YYREEE (reference sequence). V lost 0 bases and J 4 bases, leaving 2 bases between the germline ends. The CDR3 contains 12 residues. The CDR3 DNA follows: TGTGCCAGCAGCTTGGTTTACAATGAGCAGTTCTTC. This codes for CASSLVYNEQFF. Looking up the rest from reference TRBV5-4 and TRBJ2-1 gives the full variable domain: ETGVTQSPTHLIKTRGQQVTLRCSSQSGHNTVSWYQQALGQGPQFIFQYYREEENGRGNFPPRFSGLQFPNYSSELNVNALELDDSALYLCASSLVYNEQFFGPGTRLTVL.

J is TRBJ2-7 and V is TRBV6-6; D may be TRBD2 (6 bases). V shed 6 bases and J shed 1 base, with 10 bases lying between them. Germline-derived CDR1 and CDR2 are MNHNY and SVGAGI (reference sequence). The CDR3 consists of 13 residues. The CDR3 DNA sequence: TGTGCCAGCAGCTCCCGGGGGTCCTACGAGCAGTACTTC. Protein sequence: CASSSRGSYEQYF.